One and the same sample provided the 21 T cell receptor beta chains below, sequenced in a study of T cell clusters in autoimmune cytopenias. TRB was amplified from roughly 0.25 ug of peripheral blood genomic DNA per sample. One tube held mixed TRB-A and TRB-B primer pools for touch-down PCR. TCRdb reprocessed the multiplex PCR reads and reports one entry per CDR3 protein, with no DNA. In all, the sample yields some 11,000 distinct CDR3 sequences. Specimen: peripheral blood. The origin of the receptors is a human donor with an autoimmune cytopenia or autoimmune hepatitis (not recorded which).

This clonotype is called medium-sized (0.01 to 0.1%) based on its frequency. V and J are TRBV6-5 and TRBJ1-2; TCRdb indicates TRBD1, and absent DNA this call remains unverified. Germline V gene data show CDR1 as MNHEY and CDR2 as SVGAGI. The CDR3 loop spans 15 amino acids. CDR3 loop: CASSYHQTRDPDYTF.

The chain recombines TRBV27 with TRBJ1-1. The CDR3 contains 15 residues. CDR1 is MNHEY and CDR2 is SMNVEV in the germline V gene (reference sequence). CDR3 sequence reads: CASRSGGSGYTEAFF.

The genes are TRBV7-9 and TRBJ2-2; TCRdb selects TRBD1, and the lack of DNA leaves this call unchecked. Germline V gene lookup returns CDR1 SEHNR and CDR2 FQNEAQ (reference sequence). The CDR3 extends over 15 amino acids. The CDR3 sequence: CASSLTGSNTGELFF.

The chain combines TRBV5-4 with TRBJ1-1; lacking DNA, the TRBD1 call made by TCRdb goes unchecked. The CDR3 contains 14 residues. Germline V gene data show CDR1 as SGHNT and CDR2 as YYREEE (reference sequence). CDR3 in amino acids: CASSGQGANTEAFF.

This rearrangement joins TRBV18 to TRBJ2-5; TCRdb lists TRBD1, though no DNA is available to test this call. Per germline, CDR1 KGHSH and CDR2 LQKENI. The CDR3 is 14 residues long. The CDR3 loop reads CASSARDRQETQYF. The full variable domain, in which reference TRBV18 and TRBJ2-5 provide the parts outside the CDR3, is NAGVMQNPRHLVRRRGQEARLRCSPMKGHSHVYWYRQLPEEGLKFMVYLQKENIIDESGMPKERFSAEFPKEGPSILRIQQVVRGDSAAYFCASSARDRQETQYFGPGTRLLVL.

This clonotype shows up as medium-sized by frequency. The J gene is TRBJ1-2, the V gene TRBV29-1; there is no DNA to check the TCRdb D call of TRBD1. The CDR3 consists of 11 residues. Germline V CDR1 and CDR2: SQVTM, ANQGSEA. The CDR3 region is CSVEAGERYTF.

This chain's CDR3 is CASSQVPSIRQGFADTQYF. V and J are TRBV14 and TRBJ2-3; with no DNA, the TCRdb D assignment of TRBD1 cannot be verified. This CDR3 comprises 19 residues. Germline loops: CDR1 SGHDN, CDR2 FVKESK.

The chain recombines TRBV5-4 with TRBJ1-3; as DNA is missing, the TRBD1 call by TCRdb cannot be tested. Germline assignment: CDR1 SGHNT and CDR2 YYREEE (reference sequence). The CDR3 covers 15 residues. CDR3 loop: CASSLRTGPGNTIYF.

This chain links TRBV6-1 with TRBJ1-3. The germline V gene has CDR1 MNHNS and CDR2 SASEGT. CDR3 size: 12 residues. Here the CDR3 reads CASSEYRNTIYF.

The chain carries TRBV7-6 and TRBJ1-2. CDR1 is SGHVS, CDR2 FNYEAQ, per germline. This CDR3 contains 14 residues. CDR3 loop: CASSPGPANYGYTF.

The chain employs TRBV5-5 and TRBJ1-4; TCRdb gives TRBD1 as the D gene, but with no DNA this cannot be confirmed. Germline-derived CDR1 and CDR2 are SGHKS and YYEKEE (reference sequence). The CDR3 length is 15 residues. The CDR3 sequence: CASSEDRGGNEKLFF.

The chain recombines TRBV24-1 with TRBJ2-3; TCRdb lists TRBD1, though no DNA is available to test this call. The CDR3 spans 14 residues. The germline CDR1 and CDR2 sequences are KGHDR and SFDVKD. The CDR3 loop is CATSDRGPRGTQYF.

V is TRBV6-2 or TRBV6-3 and J is TRBJ2-7; the TCRdb call, TRBD1, lacks DNA for checking. CDR1 MNHEY and CDR2 SVGEGT come from the germline V gene. This CDR3 is built from 15 residues. The CDR3 sequence is CASSNSHRGTYEQYF.

The chain's CDR3 is CASSPPGTSGGLYNEQFF. The V call is TRBV18, the J call TRBJ2-1; TCRdb's assignment of TRBD2 cannot be checked, as there is no DNA. This CDR3 contains 18 residues. Germline V gives CDR1 KGHSH, CDR2 LQKENI.

The chain's CDR3 is CASRHDVRDSPYQETQYF. The chain joins TRBV6-2 or TRBV6-3 to TRBJ2-5; without DNA, the TCRdb call of TRBD1 cannot be checked. CDR3 length equals 18 residues. Germline V gives CDR1 MNHEY, CDR2 SVGEGT.

The CDR3 region is CASSSSALRNNEQFF. The genes are TRBV19 and TRBJ2-1; checking the TCRdb D call of TRBD2 is not possible without DNA. The CDR3 runs 15 residues. The germline gives CDR1 LNHDA, CDR2 SQIVND (reference sequence).

The rearrangement uses TRBV7-6 and TRBJ1-5. This CDR3 comprises 18 residues. CDR1 SGHVS and CDR2 FNYEAQ come from the germline V gene. CDR3 amino acids: CASSATVWSSYSNQPQHF.

V and J are TRBV18 and TRBJ2-1; no DNA is available, so the TRBD2 call from TCRdb remains unchecked. Per germline, CDR1 KGHSH and CDR2 LQKENI. This CDR3 comprises 18 residues. Here the CDR3 reads CASSPRGREGLAYNEQFF.

The chain combines TRBV24-1 with TRBJ2-1; TCRdb selects TRBD1, and the lack of DNA leaves this call unchecked. The CDR3 is 13 residues long. Per germline, CDR1 KGHDR and CDR2 SFDVKD. The CDR3 sequence is CATSDWAYNEQFF.

V gene TRBV11-1 combines with J gene TRBJ1-2. From germline, CDR1 is SGHAT and CDR2 FQDESV (reference sequence). CDR3 length: 13 amino acids. CDR3 in amino acids: CASSLNGELGYTF.

This clonotype registers medium-sized (0.01 to 0.1%) by frequency. The CDR3 sequence is CASRWAGANTGELFF. The chain links TRBV19 to TRBJ2-2; the D call of TRBD1 rests on TCRdb alone, since no DNA is present to check it. The CDR3 sequence is 15 residues long. Per the germline V gene, CDR1 is LNHDA and CDR2 is SQIVND (reference sequence). The full variable domain, completed using reference TRBV19 and TRBJ2-2, is DGGITQSPKYLFRKEGQNVTLSCEQNLNHDAMYWYRQDPGQGLRLIYYSQIVNDFQKGDIAEGYSVSREKKESFPLTVTSAQKNPTAFYLCASRWAGANTGELFFGEGSRLTVL.